The clone carrying this TCR beta chain showed up just once. Its matching antigen is unknown. Data came from immunoSEQ multiplex PCR; TCRdb stores just in-frame clones and leaves some out. The sample carries about 150,000 clones, approximately 91% recorded once. This sample is part of a study of T cell responses to AZD1222 COVID-19 vaccine. Pooled samples include second doses given at about 4 or 12 weeks. Whole-study findings and limits: Recipients of two AZD1222 doses showed rising Spike-specific TCR breadth and depth. Baseline antibody screening turned up just a handful of seropositive AZD1222 recipients. Vaccine-associated CD4 TCRs ranged over spike, dominating at 160-218 and 743-854.

The V gene lost 8 bases and the J gene lost 10 bases, with 18 bases spanning the gap. The germline V gene has CDR1 MNHEY and CDR2 SVGAGI. This CDR3 spans 14 amino acids. This chain links TRBV6-5 with TRBJ1-6; D might be TRBD1 (5 bases). This receptor was identified in an adult who received the AZD1222 COVID-19 vaccine. The sample here was peripheral blood, taken 28 days after the second AZD1222 dose. The CDR3 loop is CASHTAGKGSPLHF. The CDR3 DNA reads TGTGCCAGCCATACGGCGGGGAAGGGGTCACCCCTCCACTTT.